This T cell receptor (beta chain) was captured by sequencing in a study of vaccination and CD4 T cells after COVID-19. Treatment here: roughly 11-day PBMC culture with coronavirus spike peptide pools or control peptides (ViraFEST assay). CD4+ T-cell collection from the unexposed donor predated the COVID-19 pandemic (2011-2018). As concerns this clonotype: Its antigen is still unknown.

The CDR3 loop spans 19 amino acids. Germline CDR1 and CDR2: MNHNS and SASEGT. Unmatched junction bases numbered 15, after V lost 6 bases and J lost 7 bases. An Oncomine TCR Beta short-read assay was used to sequence the DNA from cultured CD4+ T cells. TCRdb reprocessed the PCR reads via MiXCR and lists one record per CDR3 protein. Of roughly 9,000 distinct CDR3 sequences listed, 40% to 50% are singletons. Sample: CD4+ T cells from blood, cultured in vitro. The receptor was derived from a human donor in good health. This chain joins TRBV6-1 and TRBJ2-1, with 16 positions matching TRBD2. The CDR3: CASSRIPGLAGGPRNEQFF. Written as DNA, the CDR3 is TGTGCCAGCAGCAGAATACCGGGACTAGCGGGAGGGCCGAGGAATGAGCAGTTCTTC.